The text below deals with one TCR beta chain. Its target is not known. Repertoires were generated with immunoSEQ multiplex PCR, while TCRdb's copy carries only in-frame clones and drops some. The table shows 74,000 or so clones, with roughly 80% occurring only once. These data belong to a study of vaccination effects on CD4 cells after COVID-19. For the study at large: Two-dose BNT162b2 or mRNA-1273 vaccination was given to participants. Study-level results: Limitations: small convalescent group and missing early post-infection timepoints. Late in the post-vaccination period, infection-induced and vaccine-induced clones underwent marked clonal contraction.

Viral peptide pool expansion of antigen-specific CD4+ T cells preceded sequencing in the ViraFEST assay. CD4+ T cell isolation took place after approximately 11 days of culture. Vaccinated participants had no history of SARS-CoV-2 infection and tested negative for nucleocapsid antibodies. The V end was cut by 6 bases, the J end by 1 base, with 9 bases between. The length of the CDR3 is 13 residues. Germline V CDR1 and CDR2: KGHSH, LQKENI. This sequence originates from a human donor who received a COVID-19 vaccine. The rearrangement links TRBV18 to TRBJ1-1; no clear D gene. The input for sequencing was CD4+ T cells from PBMCs cultured with SARS-CoV-2 spike peptides, taken before COVID-19 vaccination. This chain's CDR3 is CASSATQNTEAFF. In nucleotides, the CDR3 is TGTGCCAGCTCGGCGACCCAGAACACTGAAGCTTTCTTT.